Following are 26 T cell receptor beta chains from one sample sequenced in a study of cytomegalovirus exposure and HLA in healthy donors. Primers for the PCR totalled 60 Vbeta and 13 Jbeta. Sequenced by immunoSEQ multiplex PCR; TCRdb stores in-frame clones only, minus some. In the table there are more than 95,000 clones, 10% of which are singletons. The sequenced material came from PBMCs. Receptors were obtained from a woman in her late teens or twenties in good health and CMV-seropositive.

This clone turned up a few times. The chain carries TRBV27 and TRBJ1-5; TRBD1 might be the D (5 bases). Germline CDR1 reads MNHEY; CDR2 reads SMNVEV (reference sequence). V lost 7 bases to trimming and J lost 3 bases, with 13 bases between them. There are 14 residues in the CDR3. CDR3 in amino acids: CASKSLGDNQPQHF. The CDR3 nucleotides read TGTGCCAGCAAAAGTTTAGGGGACAATCAGCCCCAGCATTTT.

V and J are TRBV11-3 and TRBJ2-7; D unresolved. V gave up 1 base and J gave up 4 bases, with 11 bases separating them. Germline V gene sequence: CDR1 SGHNT, CDR2 YENEEA. The CDR3 contains 14 residues. In DNA, the CDR3 is TGTGCCAGCAGCTTAGCCCTTCGCGGTTACGAGCAGTACTTC. Its translation is CASSLALRGYEQYF. The whole variable domain, remainder taken from reference TRBV11-3 and TRBJ2-7, is EAGVVQSPRYKIIEKKQPVAFWCNPISGHNTLYWYLQNLGQGPELLIRYENEEAVDDSQLPKDRFSAERLKGVDSTLKIQPAELGDSAVYLCASSLALRGYEQYFGPGTRLTVT.

Only a few counts were recorded for this clone. The genes are TRBV29-1 and TRBJ2-1; TRBD1 is a possible D gene (5 bases). Germline CDR1 reads SQVTM; CDR2 reads ANQGSEA. V gave up 7 bases and J gave up 8 bases, with 15 bases separating them. This CDR3 comprises 12 residues. CDR3 in amino acids: CSEVTERDEQFF. The CDR3 coding sequence is TGCAGCGAAGTGACAGAGAGAGATGAGCAGTTCTTC.

This clone was seen more than once but under ten times. The chain couples TRBV30 to TRBJ1-5; 8 nucleotides match TRBD1. Germline V gene lookup returns CDR1 GTSNPN and CDR2 SVGIG (reference sequence). V shed 2 bases and J 6 bases; nucleotides not matched to a gene: 9. The CDR3 is made up of 15 amino acids. CDR3 DNA: TGTGCCTGGAGTCTAGGGCAGGGGGCGCTTCAGCCCCAGCATTTT. This encodes CAWSLGQGALQPQHF.

The V call is TRBV9, the J call TRBJ2-3; 11 bases align to TRBD2. After removal of 2 bases from V and 8 bases from J, the junction contained 7 bases not matched to a gene. Germline lookup yields CDR1 SGDLS and CDR2 YYNGEE. The CDR3 spans 15 residues. The CDR3 nucleotides are TGTGCCAGCAGCGTTACACTAGCGGGAGATCCTACGCAGTATTTT. It translates to CASSVTLAGDPTQYF.

This clone has just a few counts. The CDR3 DNA reads as TGTGCCAGTGGGACTAGCTTGATCAATGAGCAGTTCTTC. It translates to CASGTSLINEQFF. The gene calls are TRBV19 and TRBJ2-1, with 9 bases fitting TRBD2. V was clipped by 8 bases and J by 6 bases; unmatched bases: 5. Germline CDR1 is LNHDA and CDR2 is SQIVND (reference sequence). This CDR3 comprises 13 residues.

The chain uses TRBV7-8 and TRBJ2-1; 9 positions agree with TRBD2. The CDR3 spans 17 residues. V gave up 1 base and J gave up 3 bases; unmatched junction bases: 7. Germline V gene sequence: CDR1 SGHVS, CDR2 FQNEAQ. CDR3 amino acids: CASSLDRREGNYNEQFF. The CDR3 nucleotides read TGTGCCAGCAGCTTAGATCGGCGGGAGGGTAACTACAATGAGCAGTTCTTC.

This clone was seen only a few times. The V call is TRBV2, the J call TRBJ2-3; D is ambiguous. V was shortened by 6 bases and J by 6 bases, with 4 bases between the two germline ends. The germline V gene has CDR1 SNHLY and CDR2 FYNNEI. The CDR3 consists of 10 residues. The CDR3 loop is CASSYDTQYF. The CDR3, as DNA: TGTGCCAGCAGCTATGATACGCAGTATTTT.

The V call is TRBV6-5, the J call TRBJ2-3, with D possibly TRBD2 on 6 matching bases. Trimming left V 6 bases short and J 0 bases short, with 10 bases between. The length of the CDR3 is 14 residues. Germline loops: CDR1 MNHEY, CDR2 SVGAGI. The CDR3 DNA follows: TGTGCCAGCAGCTTTAGCGGCAGCACAGATACGCAGTATTTT. Encoded protein: CASSFSGSTDTQYF.

This clone was recorded a few times. The genes are TRBV9 and TRBJ2-5, with D possibly being TRBD1 (5 bases). Trimming took off 4 bases at V and 3 bases at J, with 13 bases between the two ends. Germline V CDR1 and CDR2: SGDLS, YYNGEE. This CDR3 is 14 amino acids long. DNA for the CDR3: TGTGCCAGCAGCCAACAGGCTTCTAAAGAGACCCAGTACTTC. Residues: CASSQQASKETQYF.

This clone came up a few times. The chain joins TRBV13 to TRBJ1-2; 10 positions agree with TRBD1. The CDR3 is made up of 14 amino acids. Per the germline V gene, CDR1 is PRHDT and CDR2 is FYEKMQ (reference sequence). The V segment lost 5 bases and the J segment 3 bases; nucleotides outside the gene matches: 3. The CDR3 loop reads CASSHGTGDYGYTF. In DNA, the CDR3 is TGTGCCAGCAGCCACGGGACAGGGGACTATGGCTACACCTTC.

V usage is TRBV7-6 and J usage is TRBJ2-7; 8 nucleotides match TRBD2. The CDR3 extends over 14 amino acids. V gave up 3 bases and J gave up 4 bases; unmatched junction bases: 5. The germline CDR1 and CDR2 sequences are SGHVS and FNYEAQ. CDR3 region: CASSLGREGYEQYF. CDR3 nucleotide sequence: TGTGCCAGCAGCTTGGGACGGGAGGGGTACGAGCAGTACTTC.

This clone was recorded a few times. The chain joins TRBV19 to TRBJ2-7; 9 nucleotides align to TRBD2. The trim removed 6 bases at V and 3 bases at J, leaving 9 bases unmatched. Per the germline V gene, CDR1 is LNHDA and CDR2 is SQIVND (reference sequence). The CDR3 is made up of 15 amino acids. CDR3 coding DNA: TGTGCCAGTAGCCGATCTAGCGGGGCTAACTACGAGCAGTACTTC. Translation: CASSRSSGANYEQYF.

The CDR3 region is CASSVSGASYNEQFF. The CDR3 nucleotides read TGTGCCAGCAGCGTCAGCGGTGCCTCCTACAATGAGCAGTTCTTC. The rearrangement joins TRBV9 to TRBJ2-1; D is perhaps TRBD2 (5 bases). The germline gives CDR1 SGDLS, CDR2 YYNGEE. The CDR3 is 15 residues long. Trimming pared 2 bases from V and 0 bases from J, leaving 9 bases between.

This clone was recorded a few times. CDR3 coding DNA: TGTGCCAGCAGCTTAAGCCAGGGGACCATTCAGTACTTC. This encodes CASSLSQGTIQYF. The chain has TRBV7-3 and TRBJ2-4, with a possible D match to TRBD1 (6 bases). Germline CDR1 is SGHTA and CDR2 is FQGTGA. With 1 base removed from V and 9 bases from J, the gap between germline ends came to 10 bases. The CDR3 has 13 amino acids.

V is TRBV7-2 and J is TRBJ2-3; the D gene is possibly TRBD2 (6 bases). The V and J ends lost 4 bases and 2 bases respectively, with 13 bases between them. The CDR3 has 15 amino acids. Germline V lookup: CDR1 SGHTA, CDR2 FQGNSA. The CDR3 is CASSSLAVITDTQYF. Here the CDR3 DNA reads TGTGCCAGCAGCTCATTAGCGGTTATCACAGATACGCAGTATTTT. The full variable domain, with the rest looked up from reference TRBV7-2 and TRBJ2-3, is GAGVSQSPSNKVTEKGKDVELRCDPISGHTALYWYRQSLGQGLEFLIYFQGNSAPDKSGLPSDRFSAERTGGSVSTLTIQRTQQEDSAVYLCASSSLAVITDTQYFGPGTRLTVL.

This clone was observed a handful of times. The V gene is TRBV7-6, the J gene TRBJ1-3; D is unresolved. The germline gives CDR1 SGHVS, CDR2 FNYEAQ. This CDR3 has 16 amino acids. V was cut by 0 bases and J by 0 bases, with 9 bases left in between. Here the CDR3 DNA reads TGTGCCAGCAGCTTAGCTGGTACAAGCTCTGGAAACACCATATATTTT. Its protein product is CASSLAGTSSGNTIYF.

The table lists this clone with a few counts. The J gene is TRBJ2-7, the V gene TRBV5-1; 7 positions match TRBD2. The V gene's germline CDR1 is SGHRS and CDR2 YFSETQ. Germline trimming cut 0 bases from V and 2 bases from J; bases unmatched to any gene: 5. This CDR3 comprises 15 residues. The DNA for the CDR3 is TGCGCCAGCAGCTTGGGTGGGGGGGGGACCTACGAGCAGTACTTC. This gives the protein CASSLGGGGTYEQYF. The full variable domain, with the rest looked up from reference TRBV5-1 and TRBJ2-7, is KAGVTQTPRYLIKTRGQQVTLSCSPISGHRSVSWYQQTPGQGLQFLFEYFSETQRNKGNFPGRFSGRQFSNSRSEMNVSTLELGDSALYLCASSLGGGGTYEQYFGPGTRLTVT.

This clone was seen a few times. The chain employs TRBV10-2 and TRBJ2-7; TRBD1 agrees at 7 bases. V lost 3 bases to trimming and J lost 4 bases; unmatched junction nucleotides: 3. The CDR3 is 13 amino acids. CDR1 and CDR2 (germline): WSHSY, SAAADI. CDR3 amino acids: CASSEQGMYEQYF. The CDR3 nucleotides read TGCGCCAGCAGTGAACAGGGGATGTACGAGCAGTACTTC.

In its sample, this clone ranks as medium-sized (0.01 to 0.1%). The chain employs TRBV6-4 and TRBJ2-6; D gene uncertain. V dropped 2 bases and J dropped 0 bases, with 5 bases sitting between them. Germline V gene data show CDR1 as MRHNA and CDR2 as SNTAGT. The CDR3 extends over 15 amino acids. CDR3 coding DNA: TGTGCCAGCAGTGACACCTACTCTGGGGCCAACGTCCTGACTTTC. This codes for CASSDTYSGANVLTF.

This clone has a handful of counts. This chain links TRBV7-2 with TRBJ2-7, with 14 nucleotides matching TRBD2. There are 15 residues in the CDR3. Germline values: CDR1 SGHTA, CDR2 FQGNSA. With 6 bases clipped from V and 3 bases from J, the junction kept 4 bases outside the gene matches. In DNA, the CDR3 is TGTGCCAGCAGAGTGGGACTAGCGGGAGACTACGAGCAGTACTTC. This sequence encodes CASRVGLAGDYEQYF.

This clone came up a few times. The chain carries TRBV2 and TRBJ2-7; 10 bases agree with TRBD1. The V and J ends lost 4 bases and 6 bases, in that order; junction bases with no gene match: 9. This CDR3 is 15 amino acids long. The germline gives CDR1 SNHLY, CDR2 FYNNEI. CDR3 sequence (DNA): TGTGCCAGCAGTGTGGGGGAGGGACAGGGGAGCGAGCAGTACTTC. Amino acids: CASSVGEGQGSEQYF.

The chain joins TRBV19 to TRBJ2-3; D may be TRBD2 (5 bases). CDR1 is LNHDA and CDR2 is SQIVND in the germline V gene (reference sequence). V was cut by 3 bases and J by 6 bases, with 10 bases left in between. The CDR3 has 13 residues. In DNA form, the CDR3 reads TGTGCCAGTAGTATCCGGGGAGCCGATACGCAGTATTTT. Its translation: CASSIRGADTQYF. The full variable domain, rest sourced from reference TRBV19 and TRBJ2-3, is DGGITQSPKYLFRKEGQNVTLSCEQNLNHDAMYWYRQDPGQGLRLIYYSQIVNDFQKGDIAEGYSVSREKKESFPLTVTSAQKNPTAFYLCASSIRGADTQYFGPGTRLTVL.

The chain carries TRBV5-8 and TRBJ1-2; TRBD1 aligns across 7 bases. The V and J ends lost 4 bases and 8 bases, in that order; junction bases with no gene match: 8. There are 13 residues in the CDR3. Germline CDR1 is SGHTS and CDR2 is YDEGEE. DNA of the CDR3: TGTGCCAGCAGCCGGCCCACAGGGGACGGCTACACCTTC. Translated, it gives CASSRPTGDGYTF.

This chain links TRBV6-5 with TRBJ2-2; 9 nucleotides agree with TRBD2. Germline loops: CDR1 MNHEY, CDR2 SVGAGI. Trimming took 10 bases from V and 3 from J; bases not matched to a gene: 6. The CDR3 has 14 residues. The CDR3 is CATRTSVYTGELFF. The CDR3 nucleotides are TGTGCCACCCGGACTAGCGTATACACCGGGGAGCTGTTTTTT.

The gene calls are TRBV2 and TRBJ1-1, with a possible D match to TRBD1 (5 bases). Trimming pared 3 bases from V and 1 base from J, leaving 15 bases between. Germline V lookup: CDR1 SNHLY, CDR2 FYNNEI. The CDR3 loop spans 16 amino acids. The CDR3 coding sequence is TGTGCCAGCAGTGATAACCGACAGCTCAGGAACACTGAAGCTTTCTTT. It yields the protein CASSDNRQLRNTEAFF.